These 11 T cell receptor beta chains came from one sample sequenced in a study of cytomegalovirus exposure and HLA in healthy donors. The PCR was carried out with 60 Vbeta primers and 13 Jbeta primers. The data were produced by immunoSEQ multiplex PCR, yet TCRdb's version contains in-frame clones alone and is incomplete. This sample has about 160,000 clones, with around three quarters found just once. The sequenced sample consisted of PBMCs. The source of these receptors is a man aged 50 or older in good health and CMV-seropositive.

The chain recombines TRBV5-4 with TRBJ2-3; 8 bases align to TRBD2. The CDR3 spans 17 residues. Germline V gene lookup returns CDR1 SGHNT and CDR2 YYREEE (reference sequence). Trimming at V came to 4 bases and at J to 1 base, leaving 11 bases not matched to a gene. In DNA, the CDR3 is TGTGCCAGCAGCCTCGGGACTAGACCCTCGGGCACAGATACGCAGTATTTT. Residues: CASSLGTRPSGTDTQYF.

V is TRBV27 and J is TRBJ2-3; the match to TRBD1 covers 8 bases. CDR1 is MNHEY and CDR2 is SMNVEV in the germline V gene (reference sequence). This CDR3 is 16 amino acids long. After removal of 2 bases from V and 2 bases from J, the junction contained 6 bases not matched to a gene. For the CDR3, the DNA is TGTGCCAGCAGTTTACTGACAGGGGACCTCACAGATACGCAGTATTTT. This translates into CASSLLTGDLTDTQYF.

The rearrangement uses TRBV9 and TRBJ1-3, with D tentatively TRBD1 (5 bases). CDR3 length: 18 residues. Germline-derived CDR1 and CDR2 are SGDLS and YYNGEE. Deletions cut 1 base from V and 0 bases from J, with 17 bases between. The CDR3 nucleotides read TGTGCCAGCAGCGTAACGTCTGGACAAGCCTACTCTGGAAACACCATATATTTT. It is translated as CASSVTSGQAYSGNTIYF.

This sequence joins TRBV5-1 and TRBJ2-3, with a possible D match to TRBD2 (5 bases). V was shortened by 5 bases and J by 9 bases, with 22 bases between the two germline ends. From germline, CDR1 is SGHRS and CDR2 YFSETQ. This CDR3 comprises 15 residues. The chain's CDR3 is CASRGSGDLGITQYF. In DNA form, the CDR3 reads TGCGCCAGCAGGGGAAGCGGAGACCTGGGAATAACGCAGTATTTT.

This sequence joins TRBV28 and TRBJ1-4; 8 nucleotides agree with TRBD1. Germline loops: CDR1 MDHEN, CDR2 SYDVKM. The CDR3 loop spans 16 amino acids. V was pared by 4 bases and J by 2 bases, with 6 bases of the junction left unmatched. The CDR3 DNA is TGTGCCAGCAGTTCTCAGGGGGCGGTCACTAATGAAAAACTGTTTTTT. Its translation: CASSSQGAVTNEKLFF.

V is TRBV9 and J is TRBJ2-2; 7 nucleotides match TRBD1. V dropped 4 bases and J dropped 0; count of bases not matched to a gene: 3. CDR1 and CDR2 (germline): SGDLS, YYNGEE. CDR3 length equals 15 residues. CDR3: CASSRGTANTGELFF. The CDR3, as DNA: TGTGCCAGCAGCCGAGGGACAGCGAACACCGGGGAGCTGTTTTTT. The complete variable domain, with remaining parts taken from reference TRBV9 and TRBJ2-2, reads DSGVTQTPKHLITATGQRVTLRCSPRSGDLSVYWYQQSLDQGLQFLIQYYNGEERAKGNILERFSAQQFPDLHSELNLSSLELGDSALYFCASSRGTANTGELFFGEGSRLTVL.

V gene TRBV7-8 combines with J gene TRBJ2-2, with TRBD2 as a possible D gene (5 bases). CDR3 length: 13 amino acids. V was pared by 3 bases and J by 5 bases, with 7 bases between. Germline CDR1 SGHVS, CDR2 FQNEAQ. The CDR3 nucleotides read TGTGCCAGCAGCTTCGAGCGGACCGGGGAGCTGTTTTTT. It is translated as CASSFERTGELFF. Full variable domain (outside the CDR3, taken from reference TRBV7-8 and TRBJ2-2): GAGVSQSPRYKVAKRGQDVALRCDPISGHVSLFWYQQALGQGPEFLTYFQNEAQLDKSGLPSDRFFAERPEGSVSTLKIQRTQQEDSAVYLCASSFERTGELFFGEGSRLTVL.

The chain recombines TRBV5-6 with TRBJ2-7, with TRBD1 as a possible D gene (5 bases). V lost 3 bases and J 3 bases, leaving 16 bases between the germline ends. CDR1 is SGHDT, CDR2 YYEEEE, per germline. The CDR3 has 15 residues. The CDR3 DNA follows: TGTGCCAGCAGCTCGTTGACAGTCCCTGGCTACGAGCAGTACTTC. It specifies CASSSLTVPGYEQYF.

This clone turned up a few times. The chain combines TRBV5-4 with TRBJ2-7; maybe TRBD1 (5 bases). The CDR3 totals 13 residues. Germline V CDR1 and CDR2: SGHNT, YYREEE (reference sequence). Between the trimmed V and J ends, which lost 1 base and 5 bases, there was a span of 10 bases. The CDR3 DNA is TGTGCCAGCAGCTTGAACGCAGGGAACGAGCAGTACTTC. Translated: CASSLNAGNEQYF. Full variable domain (remainder filled in from reference TRBV5-4 and TRBJ2-7): ETGVTQSPTHLIKTRGQQVTLRCSSQSGHNTVSWYQQALGQGPQFIFQYYREEENGRGNFPPRFSGLQFPNYSSELNVNALELDDSALYLCASSLNAGNEQYFGPGTRLTVT.

The J gene is TRBJ2-7, the V gene TRBV27; 7 positions agree with TRBD2. Per the germline V gene, CDR1 is MNHEY and CDR2 is SMNVEV (reference sequence). J gave up 0 bases and V 6 bases, and 8 bases lay outside the gene matches. The CDR3 has 15 amino acids. DNA of the CDR3: TGTGCCAGCAGCCGGGAGGTTGCGGCCTCCTACGAGCAGTACTTC. Its translation: CASSREVAASYEQYF.

The J gene is TRBJ1-6, the V gene TRBV6-5, with D hard to call. The CDR3 covers 12 residues. Trimming stripped 6 bases from V and 13 bases from J, with 13 bases between. CDR1 and CDR2 from the germline V gene are MNHEY and SVGAGI. CDR3 amino acids: CASSRPPGPLHF. The CDR3 coding sequence is TGTGCCAGCAGCCGCCCCCCGGGTCCCCTCCACTTT.